What follows are 25 T cell receptor beta chains derived from one specimen sequenced in a study of T cells in Graves' hyperthyroidism and ophthalmopathy. The investigators amplified TCR beta CDR3 regions from RNA transcripts. Initially, a first-round RT-PCR of the TCR CDR3 employed the HTBI primer set. TCRdb reprocessed the multiplex PCR reads via MiXCR and lists one record per CDR3 protein. The sample lists about 700,000 distinct CDR3 sequences; approximately 14% were seen once. Sequencing was performed on blood. These receptors all come from a woman younger than 35 with Graves' hyperthyroidism.

This chain joins TRBV19 and TRBJ2-1, with 10 bases aligning to TRBD2. The germline V gene encodes CDR1 LNHDA and CDR2 SQIVND (reference sequence). This CDR3 comprises 15 residues. V trimming: 4 bases; J trimming: 9 bases; junction bases outside the gene matches: 9. The DNA of the CDR3 is TGTGCCAGTAGTAGTCCTAGCGGGAGACCTTCTGAGCAGTTCTTC. It codes for CASSSPSGRPSEQFF.

This clonotype was detected only a few times. The chain couples TRBV7-3 to TRBJ2-3, with TRBD2 identical over 9 bases. This CDR3 contains 14 residues. The trim removed 3 bases at V and 5 bases at J, leaving 3 bases unmatched. Per germline, CDR1 SGHTA and CDR2 FQGTGA. In DNA form, the CDR3 reads TGTGCCAGCAGCTTGGGAGCGGGAGGAGATACGCAGTATTTT. Translated, it gives CASSLGAGGDTQYF.

This clonotype was recorded at least ten times. V gene TRBV30 combines with J gene TRBJ1-4, with a possible D match to TRBD1 (6 bases). In germline, CDR1 is GTSNPN, CDR2 SVGIG (reference sequence). The CDR3 loop spans 14 amino acids. V gave up 2 bases and J gave up 7 bases, with 14 bases separating them. The CDR3 loop reads CAWSKQGLVEKLFF. The DNA of the CDR3 is TGTGCCTGGAGTAAACAGGGTTTAGTTGAAAAACTGTTTTTT.

This clonotype has a handful of counts. The CDR3 spells CASSFGLGGHGELFF. In DNA, the CDR3 is TGTGCCAGCAGCTTTGGACTAGGAGGACACGGGGAGCTGTTTTTT. The gene calls are TRBV7-9 and TRBJ2-2; 7 nucleotides line up with TRBD2. The ends lost 3 bases at V and 7 bases at J; junction bases unmatched: 8. Germline CDR1 and CDR2: SEHNR and FQNEAQ (reference sequence). The length of the CDR3 is 15 residues. Looking up the rest from reference TRBV7-9 and TRBJ2-2 gives the full variable domain: DTGVSQNPRHKITKRGQNVTFRCDPISEHNRLYWYRQTLGQGPEFLTYFQNEAQLEKSRLLSDRFSAERPKGSFSTLEIQRTEQGDSAMYLCASSFGLGGHGELFFGEGSRLTVL.

The V gene is TRBV15, the J gene TRBJ2-1, with D possibly called TRBD1 or TRBD2 (7 bases each). The CDR3 sequence is 17 residues long. In germline, CDR1 is LNHNV, CDR2 YYDKDF (reference sequence). Trimming pared 2 bases from V and 7 bases from J, leaving 21 bases between. This CDR3 reads CATSRLKGEGARNEQFF. Here the CDR3 DNA reads TGTGCCACCAGCAGACTTAAAGGGGAGGGGGCGAGAAATGAGCAGTTCTTC.

This clonotype came up many times. This rearrangement joins TRBV6-1 to TRBJ2-3; 8 positions agree with TRBD2. Germline CDR1 and CDR2: MNHNS and SASEGT. The V gene end was trimmed by 4 bases and the J gene end by 2 bases; junction bases not matched to a gene: 8. This CDR3 is built from 16 residues. The CDR3 coding sequence is TGTGCCAGCAGTGGAAAGACGGGAGGGGTCACAGATACGCAGTATTTT. Its translation: CASSGKTGGVTDTQYF.

Points on this clonotype: One junction end disagrees with the germline gene, perhaps due to a read error. The chain links TRBV7-9 to TRBJ2-5; D call uncertain. The length of the CDR3 is 8 residues. Germline V lookup: CDR1 SEHNR, CDR2 FQNEAQ (reference sequence). This CDR3 reads CASSFPDF. CDR3 nucleotides: TGTGCCAGCAGCTTTCCGGACTTC.

This rearrangement joins TRBV9 to TRBJ2-1; the D is unclear. The CDR3 runs 14 residues. Per the germline V gene, CDR1 is SGDLS and CDR2 is YYNGEE. V was pared by 4 bases and J by 0 bases, with 8 bases between. DNA of the CDR3: TGTGCCAGCAGCACACATGACTCCTACAATGAGCAGTTCTTC. It codes for CASSTHDSYNEQFF.

This clonotype was seen repeatedly, ten times or more. The chain links TRBV27 to TRBJ2-1, with 8 bases aligning to TRBD1. In germline, CDR1 is MNHEY, CDR2 SMNVEV (reference sequence). Trimming cost V 7 bases and J 7 bases; bases outside gene matches: 15. The CDR3 contains 16 residues. The DNA of the CDR3 is TGTGCCAGCACCGAACTGGGGCCAGGGGGCGAGAATGAGCAGTTCTTC. It encodes CASTELGPGGENEQFF.

There are many counts of this clonotype. The V and J genes are TRBV12-3 or TRBV12-4 and TRBJ1-5; D is uncertain. With 1 base removed from V and 0 bases from J, the gap between germline ends came to 7 bases. This CDR3 is built from 15 residues. CDR3 in DNA: TGTGCCAGCAGTTTAGACAGAGCTAGCAATCAGCCCCAGCATTTT. Translation: CASSLDRASNQPQHF.

The V call is TRBV20-1, the J call TRBJ1-2; TRBD1 matches 7 bases. Germline V CDR1 and CDR2: DFQATT, SNEGSKA (reference sequence). The CDR3 extends over 14 amino acids. With V trimmed by 5 bases and J by 3 bases, 9 bases remained unmatched. The CDR3 protein is CSAGRGGADYGYTF. CDR3 nucleotides: TGCAGTGCTGGGCGAGGGGGCGCAGACTATGGCTACACCTTC.

The chain has TRBV2 and TRBJ1-5; D is ambiguous. The V end was cut by 4 bases, the J end by 3 bases, with 10 bases between. Germline CDR1 is SNHLY and CDR2 is FYNNEI. The CDR3 totals 14 residues. As DNA, the CDR3 is TGTGCCAGCAGTGGAGAGGGTCTCAATCAGCCCCAGCATTTT. Translation: CASSGEGLNQPQHF.

V usage is TRBV30 and J usage is TRBJ1-3; no definite D call. The CDR3 extends over 14 amino acids. Germline CDR1 reads GTSNPN; CDR2 reads SVGIG (reference sequence). With 3 bases removed from V and 0 bases from J, the gap between germline ends came to 9 bases. CDR3 loop: CAWRATNSGNTIYF. The CDR3 DNA sequence: TGTGCCTGGAGGGCAACTAACTCTGGAAACACCATATATTTT.

This CDR3 is CASSFIAGSYNEQFF. DNA of the CDR3: TGTGCCAGCAGTTTTATAGCGGGATCCTACAATGAGCAGTTCTTC. The chain recombines TRBV12-3 or TRBV12-4 with TRBJ2-1; 8 nucleotides align to TRBD2. V was clipped by 3 bases and J by 1 base; unmatched bases: 2. The CDR3 extends over 15 amino acids.

This clonotype was counted a single time. The CDR3 loop is CASSPRVLDTEAFF. The CDR3 DNA reads as TGCGCCAGCAGCCCCAGGGTTTTGGACACTGAAGCTTTCTTT. The rearrangement joins TRBV4-1 to TRBJ1-1; a weak D match, TRBD1 (5 bases). This CDR3 has 14 residues. Trimming took 4 bases from V and 3 from J, leaving 12 bases between them. Germline loops: CDR1 MGHRA, CDR2 YSYEKL.

A few counts support this clonotype. The chain couples TRBV4-1 to TRBJ2-2, with 10 bases that match TRBD2. The germline V gene encodes CDR1 MGHRA and CDR2 YSYEKL. With V trimmed by 0 bases and J by 2 bases, 9 bases remained unmatched. The CDR3 is 19 amino acids. The CDR3 DNA reads as TGCGCCAGCAGCCAAGATAGCGGGGGGACCAGGGCAAACACCGGGGAGCTGTTTTTT. Its translation: CASSQDSGGTRANTGELFF.

The chain is built from TRBV4-3 and TRBJ1-1; D is unclear. This CDR3 is 16 amino acids long. Germline values: CDR1 LGHNA, CDR2 YSLEER. Deletions cut 1 base from V and 0 bases from J, with 12 bases between. CDR3 in amino acids: CASSQAVGQMNTEAFF. In nucleotides, the CDR3 is TGCGCCAGCAGCCAAGCGGTAGGGCAGATGAACACTGAAGCTTTCTTT.

The CDR3 spells CASSTTGTYGYTF. The CDR3 nucleotides read TGTGCCAGCAGCACCACAGGGACCTATGGCTACACCTTC. The V and J genes are TRBV6-1 and TRBJ1-2; tentatively, D is TRBD1 (6 bases). CDR1 and CDR2 (germline): MNHNS, SASEGT. The CDR3 extends over 13 amino acids. The V end lost 6 bases, the J end lost 4 bases, and 12 bases lay between the germline ends.

Turning to this clonotype: The conserved phenylalanine or tryptophan normally closing the CDR3 is absent here, so this likely arose from a read error. The chain recombines TRBV7-9 with TRBJ2-5, with D hard to call. This CDR3 is built from 10 residues. Trimming cost V 6 bases and J 5 bases, with 4 bases left between them. Per the germline V gene, CDR1 is SEHNR and CDR2 is FQNEAQ (reference sequence). CDR3 sequence (DNA): TGTGCCAGCAGTCATGAGACCCAGTACATC. This gives the protein CASSHETQYI.

The chain couples TRBV19 to TRBJ2-7; 13 bases fit TRBD2. The CDR3 totals 16 residues. The V gene's germline CDR1 is LNHDA and CDR2 SQIVND (reference sequence). After removal of 4 bases from V and 2 bases from J, the junction contained 5 bases not matched to a gene. CDR3 protein: CASSTAGTSGAYEQYF. CDR3 DNA: TGTGCCAGTAGTACAGCCGGGACTAGCGGGGCCTACGAGCAGTACTTC.

This clonotype was observed a handful of times. J is TRBJ1-6 and V is TRBV20-1; D is undetermined. V lost 2 bases to trimming and J lost 7 bases, with 18 bases between them. The CDR3 is 16 residues long. Germline CDR1 is DFQATT and CDR2 is SNEGSKA (reference sequence). Here the CDR3 DNA reads TGCAGTGCTAGAACCGCTACACTAGCGGGAAATTCACCCCTCCACTTT. Translating gives CSARTATLAGNSPLHF.

There are many counts of this clonotype. The chain combines TRBV2 with TRBJ2-1, with D possibly TRBD2 on 6 matching bases. The V gene lost 3 bases and the J gene lost 3 bases, with 9 bases spanning the gap. The CDR3 has 14 residues. Germline-derived CDR1 and CDR2 are SNHLY and FYNNEI. The DNA of the CDR3 is TGTGCCAGCAGTGACGGCGGGATCTACAATGAGCAGTTCTTC. Its protein is CASSDGGIYNEQFF.

This clonotype was detected only a few times. The chain recombines TRBV5-4 with TRBJ2-1; 9 bases fit TRBD2. The CDR3 is made up of 15 amino acids. Trimming at V came to 4 bases and at J to 3 bases, leaving 5 bases not matched to a gene. CDR1 is SGHNT and CDR2 is YYREEE in the germline V gene (reference sequence). CDR3 in amino acids: CASSHATSGYNEQFF. The CDR3 bases are TGTGCCAGCAGCCACGCGACTAGCGGCTACAATGAGCAGTTCTTC.

This clonotype appeared many times. The chain employs TRBV7-2 and TRBJ2-7, with 11 positions matching TRBD2. The CDR3 runs to 17 residues. Germline trimming cut 0 bases from V and 2 bases from J; bases unmatched to any gene: 6. Germline loops: CDR1 SGHTA, CDR2 FQGNSA. Here the CDR3 DNA reads TGTGCCAGCAGCTTAGCCCTAGCGGGAGGTGGGGCCTACGAGCAGTACTTC. Its translation is CASSLALAGGGAYEQYF.

This chain links TRBV6-7 with TRBJ2-7; 13 positions match TRBD2. TRBV6-7 is annotated as an ORF whose role is uncertain. Germline trimming cut 2 bases from V and 1 base from J; bases unmatched to any gene: 8. The length of the CDR3 is 18 residues. The chain's CDR3 is CASSYQGLAGVRSYEQYF. The DNA of the CDR3 is TGTGCCAGCAGTTACCAAGGACTAGCGGGAGTTAGATCCTACGAGCAGTACTTC.